These 30 T cell receptor beta chains share one sample of origin, sequenced in a study of blood T cell repertoires in COVID-19. Only in-frame clones appear in the TCRdb table, and some are missing; sequencing was by immunoSEQ multiplex PCR. This table has 50,000 or so clones, more than 70% appearing once. Source material: peripheral blood. Every receptor here comes from a woman of 80 years or more with acute or convalescent COVID-19.

The rearrangement links TRBV5-5 to TRBJ2-7; D is perhaps TRBD2 (6 bases). In germline, CDR1 is SGHKS, CDR2 YYEKEE (reference sequence). Trimming removed 6 bases at V and 1 base at J, with 17 bases between. The CDR3 has 15 amino acids. In DNA, the CDR3 is TGTGCCAGCACCCTGGGACTCCTTGATTCCTACGAGCAGTACGTC. Its translation: CASTLGLLDSYEQYV.

The chain employs TRBV5-1 and TRBJ2-3, with D unresolved. In germline, CDR1 is SGHRS, CDR2 YFSETQ. Trimming pared 0 bases from V and 2 bases from J, leaving 4 bases between. CDR3 length: 13 residues. As DNA, the CDR3 is TGCGCCAGCAGCTTGGACTCCACAGATACGCAGTATTTT. This translates into CASSLDSTDTQYF. Using reference TRBV5-1 and TRBJ2-3 for the parts outside the CDR3, the full variable domain is KAGVTQTPRYLIKTRGQQVTLSCSPISGHRSVSWYQQTPGQGLQFLFEYFSETQRNKGNFPGRFSGRQFSNSRSEMNVSTLELGDSALYLCASSLDSTDTQYFGPGTRLTVL.

Only one count was recorded for this clone. The chain carries TRBV27 and TRBJ1-4, with D tentatively TRBD1 (5 bases). Germline loops: CDR1 MNHEY, CDR2 SMNVEV (reference sequence). V lost 4 bases to trimming and J lost 7 bases, with 19 bases between them. The CDR3 consists of 16 residues. CDR3 sequence: CASSSRGAGIGEKLFF. The DNA for the CDR3 is TGTGCCAGCAGTTCCCGAGGGGCGGGGATCGGTGAAAAACTGTTTTTT.

The chain combines TRBV4-1 with TRBJ2-5; D is uncertain. V lost 5 bases and J 2 bases, leaving 9 bases between the germline ends. The V gene's germline CDR1 is MGHRA and CDR2 YSYEKL. The CDR3 totals 13 residues. The CDR3 DNA follows: TGCGCCAGCAGCGGGCAGCAACAAGAGACCCAGTACTTC. Amino acid sequence: CASSGQQQETQYF.

This clone has a single count. The chain links TRBV5-4 to TRBJ1-6; no clear D gene. Looked up from germline, CDR1 is SGHNT and CDR2 is YYREEE (reference sequence). The germline V and J ends were trimmed by 0 bases and 7 bases, with 8 bases remaining between them. This CDR3 contains 14 residues. The CDR3 DNA follows: TGTGCCAGCAGCTTGGCCAGCGAAAATTCACCCCTCCACTTT. As protein: CASSLASENSPLHF.

This clone was observed a single time. The CDR3 is CASRLAGGEQYV. The CDR3 region has the DNA TGTGCCAGTAGACTAGCGGGAGGCGAGCAGTACGTC. The chain joins TRBV6-5 to TRBJ2-7, with 13 positions matching TRBD2. The CDR3 runs to 12 residues. The junction had 2 bases not matched to a gene; V was cut back by 9 bases and J by 6 bases. Germline assignment: CDR1 MNHEY and CDR2 SVGAGI.

The chain combines TRBV10-3 with TRBJ2-1; D is possibly TRBD1 (6 bases). The germline CDR1 and CDR2 sequences are ENHRY and SYGVKD. V lost 0 bases and J lost 6, with 12 bases in between. The CDR3 totals 15 residues. The DNA for the CDR3 is TGTGCCATCAGTGAGTCCCAGGGGCCCTCCAATGAGCAGTTCTTC. Translating gives CAISESQGPSNEQFF.

J is TRBJ2-2 and V is TRBV7-3; no clear D. CDR3 length: 15 amino acids. Germline CDR1 is SGHTA and CDR2 is FQGTGA. The ends were cut back, 5 bases at V and 0 bases at J, with 10 bases in the middle. CDR3 bases: TGTGCCAGCAGCCCCCTTACTGCGAACACCGGGGAGCTGTTTTTT. This sequence encodes CASSPLTANTGELFF.

The chain uses TRBV7-3 and TRBJ1-2; possibly TRBD1 for D (5 bases). The CDR3 runs to 14 residues. The V gene lost 5 bases and the J gene lost 2 bases, with 12 bases spanning the gap. Germline loops: CDR1 SGHTA, CDR2 FQGTGA. CDR3 sequence: CASSPNAGNYGYTF. Written as DNA, the CDR3 is TGTGCCAGCAGCCCTAACGCAGGGAACTATGGCTACACCTTC.

The chain has TRBV5-8 and TRBJ1-3; D is perhaps TRBD1 (6 bases). Germline CDR1 SGHTS, CDR2 YDEGEE. V was cut by 4 bases and J by 6 bases, with 17 bases left in between. CDR3 size: 15 residues. The CDR3 DNA sequence: TGTGCCAGCAGCCCTCCGGGACATTATTTAAACACCATATATTTT. Its protein is CASSPPGHYLNTIYF.

The chain carries TRBV5-1 and TRBJ2-5; the match to TRBD1 covers 10 bases. Trimming removed 4 bases from V and 5 bases from J; junction bases left unmatched: 11. Germline V gene sequence: CDR1 SGHRS, CDR2 YFSETQ. CDR3 length: 16 amino acids. The CDR3 is CASSPSVTGGAETQYF. In DNA, the CDR3 is TGCGCCAGCAGCCCCTCGGTGACAGGGGGCGCGGAGACCCAGTACTTC.

J is TRBJ1-5 and V is TRBV4-2; possible D gene TRBD1, 5 bases. Germline CDR1 reads LGHNA; CDR2 reads YNFKEQ. V was cut by 2 bases and J by 4 bases, with 12 bases left in between. This CDR3 comprises 15 residues. The CDR3: CASSQRGLGNQPQHF. As DNA, the CDR3 is TGTGCCAGCAGCCAAAGGGGCTTGGGAAATCAGCCCCAGCATTTT.

The genes are TRBV7-2 and TRBJ1-2, with 9 bases lining up with TRBD1. Germline assignment: CDR1 SGHTA and CDR2 FQGNSA. The CDR3 runs to 15 residues. J was trimmed by 2 bases and V by 2 bases; bases with no gene match: 3. The CDR3 bases are TGTGCCAGCAGCTTACGACAGGGGGAGAACTATGGCTACACCTTC. Translation gives CASSLRQGENYGYTF.

This clone was seen just once. This rearrangement joins TRBV6-1 to TRBJ1-2; possible D gene TRBD1, 6 bases. Germline V gene sequence: CDR1 MNHNS, CDR2 SASEGT. V was shortened by 2 bases and J by 5 bases, with 9 bases between the two germline ends. The CDR3 extends over 13 amino acids. The CDR3 nucleotides are TGTGCCAGCAGTGAACAGGGGATTTATGGCTACACCTTC. Protein product: CASSEQGIYGYTF.

The J gene is TRBJ2-3, the V gene TRBV5-1, with D unresolved. The germline V gene has CDR1 SGHRS and CDR2 YFSETQ. Trimming cost V 0 bases and J 4 bases, with 12 bases left between them. This CDR3 has 15 residues. The CDR3 sequence: CASSLDRLRADTQYF. In nucleotides, the CDR3 is TGCGCCAGCAGCTTGGATCGGCTCCGGGCAGATACGCAGTATTTT.

This chain uses TRBV28 with TRBJ2-6; no definite D call. This CDR3 is built from 13 residues. V was cut by 7 bases and J by 1 base, with 5 bases left in between. Germline V lookup: CDR1 MDHEN, CDR2 SYDVKM. The DNA of the CDR3 is TGTGCCAGCATGGCTTCTGGGGCCAACGTCCTGACTTTC. Translation gives CASMASGANVLTF. The entire variable domain, with the rest obtained from reference TRBV28 and TRBJ2-6, is as follows: DVKVTQSSRYLVKRTGEKVFLECVQDMDHENMFWYRQDPGLGLRLIYFSYDVKMKEKGDIPEGYSVSREKKERFSLILESASTNQTSMYLCASMASGANVLTFGAGSRLTVL.

V and J are TRBV3-1 (or the pseudogene TRBV3-2) and TRBJ1-2, with a tentative D call TRBD1 (6 bases). The V gene lost 1 base and the J gene lost 2 bases, with 14 bases spanning the gap. The CDR3 sequence is 16 residues long. Germline CDR1 reads LGHDT; CDR2 reads YNNKEL (reference sequence). CDR3 amino acids: CASSQVVTGRNYGYTF. CDR3 sequence (DNA): TGTGCCAGCAGCCAAGTGGTTACAGGGAGAAACTATGGCTACACCTTC.

A few counts support this clone. The chain carries TRBV5-8 and TRBJ2-5; 11 bases align to TRBD1. Germline V gives CDR1 SGHTS, CDR2 YDEGEE. V lost 5 bases, J lost 5 bases, and 8 bases stayed unmatched. The CDR3 has 15 amino acids. CDR3 sequence (DNA): TGTGCCAGCAGTTCTAGGACAGGGGGCATCGAGACCCAGTACTTC. Translating gives CASSSRTGGIETQYF. Variable domain in full (rest from reference TRBV5-8 and TRBJ2-5): EAGVTQSPTHLIKTRGQQATLRCSPISGHTSVYWYQQALGLGLQFLLWYDEGEERNRGNFPPRFSGRQFPNYSSELNVNALELEDSALYLCASSSRTGGIETQYFGPGTRLLVL.

This clone was detected only a few times. The chain carries TRBV11-3 and TRBJ2-3; possible D gene TRBD1, 6 bases. The germline V gene encodes CDR1 SGHNT and CDR2 YENEEA. This CDR3 region has 13 residues. Trimming removed 2 bases at V and 3 bases at J, with 6 bases between. For the CDR3, the DNA is TGTGCCAGCAGCTTAACAGGGACAGATACGCAGTATTTT. Protein sequence: CASSLTGTDTQYF.

The V call is TRBV13, the J call TRBJ2-1; a weak D match, TRBD2 (6 bases). Germline V lookup: CDR1 PRHDT, CDR2 FYEKMQ (reference sequence). Trimming left V 2 bases short and J 12 bases short, with 8 bases between. This CDR3 is 11 amino acids long. The CDR3 nucleotides are TGTGCCAGCAGCTTAAACGGGAGGCAGTTCTTC. Amino acid sequence: CASSLNGRQFF.

This chain uses TRBV30 with TRBJ1-4, with TRBD1 matching over 10 bases. V lost 2 bases, J lost 5 bases, and 8 bases stayed unmatched. Per the germline V gene, CDR1 is GTSNPN and CDR2 is SVGIG (reference sequence). This CDR3 has 16 amino acids. The CDR3 reads CAWSKARTGGNEKLFF. Written as DNA, the CDR3 is TGTGCCTGGAGTAAAGCTCGGACAGGGGGAAATGAAAAACTGTTTTTT.

The chain recombines TRBV3-1 (or the pseudogene TRBV3-2) with TRBJ1-1, with a tentative D call TRBD1 (5 bases). With 5 bases removed from V and 5 bases from J, the gap between germline ends came to 9 bases. From germline, CDR1 is LGHDT and CDR2 YNNKEL (reference sequence). The CDR3 consists of 12 residues. The CDR3 DNA reads as TGTGCCAGCAGCGGACAAGTTACTGAAGCTTTCTTT. This codes for CASSGQVTEAFF.

The chain combines TRBV29-1 with TRBJ2-2, with 10 bases fitting TRBD2. Germline CDR1 reads SQVTM; CDR2 reads ANQGSEA. Unmatched junction bases numbered 12, after V lost 5 bases and J lost 6 bases. The CDR3 extends over 16 amino acids. This CDR3 reads CSVLRTSGPQSGELFF. Here the CDR3 DNA reads TGCAGCGTTCTCCGGACTAGCGGACCACAATCCGGGGAGCTGTTTTTT.

This rearrangement joins TRBV18 to TRBJ1-6; 9 nucleotides match TRBD1. J was trimmed by 7 bases and V by 2 bases; bases with no gene match: 6. This CDR3 contains 16 residues. Germline V gene data show CDR1 as KGHSH and CDR2 as LQKENI. The CDR3 DNA follows: TGTGCCAGCTCACCAGCGGGACAGGGAGTCAATTCACCCCTCCACTTT. This encodes CASSPAGQGVNSPLHF.

This chain connects TRBV6-5 to TRBJ1-6; TRBD1 agrees at 9 bases. The CDR3 covers 15 residues. Germline V lookup: CDR1 MNHEY, CDR2 SVGAGI. Trimming removed 6 bases from V and 10 bases from J; junction bases left unmatched: 10. The CDR3 sequence is CASRTGTGTRSPLHF. The CDR3 nucleotides read TGTGCCAGCAGAACGGGGACAGGGACTAGGTCACCCCTCCACTTT.

The chain recombines TRBV27 with TRBJ2-7; TRBD2 matches 8 bases. Germline lookup yields CDR1 MNHEY and CDR2 SMNVEV (reference sequence). V lost 1 base to trimming and J lost 0 bases; unmatched junction nucleotides: 8. CDR3 length: 17 amino acids. CDR3 coding DNA: TGTGCCAGCAGTTTATTAGGTAGCGGGACCTACTCCTACGAGCAGTACTTC. It translates to CASSLLGSGTYSYEQYF.

This clone was found once. J is TRBJ2-1 and V is TRBV28; 13 bases are shared with TRBD2. The CDR3 has 16 residues. V lost 5 bases to trimming and J lost 6 bases; unmatched junction nucleotides: 7. Germline values: CDR1 MDHEN, CDR2 SYDVKM. The CDR3 DNA reads TGTGCCAGCAGTCCCCCGGGACTAGCGGGGCGCAATGAGCAGTTCTTC. Protein sequence: CASSPPGLAGRNEQFF.

V gene TRBV6-1 combines with J gene TRBJ2-7; 9 positions match TRBD2. The CDR3 loop spans 15 amino acids. V lost 3 bases and J lost 1; bases outside the gene matches: 4. Looked up from germline, CDR1 is MNHNS and CDR2 is SASEGT. CDR3 coding DNA: TGTGCCAGCAGTGACACGGGACTAGCTTCCTACGAGCAGTACTTC. Protein: CASSDTGLASYEQYF.

The gene calls are TRBV18 and TRBJ1-5; 10 bases line up with TRBD1. The length of the CDR3 is 17 residues. Germline-derived CDR1 and CDR2 are KGHSH and LQKENI. J lost 1 base, V lost 2 bases, and 5 bases had no gene match. CDR3 DNA: TGTGCCAGCTCACCAACGACAGGGGGCAGGAGCAATCAGCCCCAGCATTTT. Translated, it gives CASSPTTGGRSNQPQHF.

The V gene is TRBV4-1, the J gene TRBJ2-1, with 7 bases matching TRBD2. Unmatched junction bases numbered 4, after V lost 1 base and J lost 4 bases. The CDR3 is made up of 15 amino acids. Germline V gene lookup returns CDR1 MGHRA and CDR2 YSYEKL. CDR3 bases: TGCGCCAGCAGCCAAGTCAGCGGGGATTACAATGAGCAGTTCTTC. The encoded protein is CASSQVSGDYNEQFF.